The following is a TCR beta chain sequence with its context. V lost 7 bases to trimming and J lost 2 bases, with 11 bases between them. The CDR3 loop spans 13 amino acids. This sample is part of a study of blood T cell repertoires in COVID-19. Study information: Acute-phase and convalescent COVID-19 samples originated in the United States, Italy and Spain. Sources were T cells, B-cell-depleted T cells, or PBMCs; the material itself was cDNA or gDNA.

In the original analysis: How many nucleated cells were present was estimated from reference gene primer amplification. Measured with immunoSEQ multiplex PCR; TCRdb has only the in-frame clones, and not every one. V and J calls plus clone size are reproduced from that table; the DNA served to infer D and trimming. The top ten hold roughly 17% of the sample, which has 100,000 to 120,000 clones, approximately 79% seen once. The V call is TRBV12-3 or TRBV12-4, the J call TRBJ2-5, with D possibly matching TRBD1 (6 bases). Material: peripheral blood. This sequence was found in an elderly woman with active or convalescent COVID-19. CDR3 amino acids: CASTLGAQETQYF. The CDR3 DNA reads as TGTGCCAGCACCCTGGGGGCACAAGAGACCCAGTACTTC.